Here is one TCR beta chain with its context. Its target antigen remains unknown. Within one base of it there is no much larger clone, and no base qualities were kept. The data derive from a study of blood T cell repertoires in COVID-19 (TCRdb year 2020). Concerning the study at large: Samples from collaborators originated in the United States, Italy and Spain and spanned both the acute and convalescent phases of COVID-19. Where HLA class I and class II types were available, the types were taken from metadata supplied by the sample provider, not from assay-based typing. Subjects who had been exposed to COVID-19, were actively infected with it, or had recovered from it provided the deeply sampled blood TCRbeta repertoires that made up the dataset. The repertoires were released in a freely available public database intended as a resource for research on the immune response to SARS-CoV-2. The prospective study material was composed of cDNA or gDNA derived from T cells, B-cell-depleted T cells, or PBMCs. The samples were drawn from the first 160 participants of the ongoing ImmuneRACE study and from roughly 1,300 subjects provided by 6 global collaborators. Nearly every sample came with metadata listing a de-identified subject ID, COVID-19 status, age in years and sex. General findings and caveats noted by the study authors: Clinical and demographic metadata were provided uncurated, with the amount varying by source and participant.

The collaborating institutions used their own protocols to collect whole blood in K2EDTA tubes. For TCRbeta analysis, collaborator samples were shipped as frozen whole blood, as isolated PBMCs, or as DNA extracted from either sample type. Taken from the germline V gene, the CDR1 and CDR2 loops are MGHDK and SYGVNS. Its CDR3 holds 16 amino acids, cysteine through phenylalanine. The only DNA kept is the CDR3, 48 bases in frame from the first base. V loses 0 bases, J loses 0 bases, and the germline ends lie 8 bases apart. TCRbeta CDR3 regions were amplified from genomic DNA by means of the immunoSEQ Assay, a bias-controlled multiplex PCR. As for the authors' bioinformatics: Within the assay, amplification of reference gene primers was used to estimate how many nucleated cells each sample contained. To quantify the absolute abundance of each unique TCRbeta CDR3 rearrangement, sequence reads were collapsed and filtered. For each sample, productive Simpson clonality was calculated as the square root of Simpson's diversity index across productive rearrangements. TCRdb provides this immuneACCESS table in a form limited to in-frame rearrangements. Some clones are lacking; in checked studies, under half of them reflect an unresolved V gene, and why the rest are absent is not known. The D gene and trimming were derived from the DNA, and the V and J assignments and clone size from that table. The sample has 50,000 or so clones on record, about four fifths of them singletons. Roughly 7.3% of the sample is taken by the ten largest.

The rearrangement joined TRBV25-1 to TRBJ2-2; possibly the D gene is TRBD1, per 5 matching bases. The specimen was peripheral blood. The source of this sequence is a man in his forties with acute or convalescent COVID-19. The DNA sequence reads TGTGCCAGCAGTGAATATAGGGGCGCGAACACCGGGGAGCTGTTTTTT. Translated, it reads CASSEYRGANTGELFF.